The 9 T cell receptor beta chains below were found in one sample sequenced in a study of PD-L1 blockade in urothelial cancer. Some clones are missing from TCRdb's copy, which holds only in-frame ones; the method was immunoSEQ multiplex PCR. The top ten hold roughly 2.6% of the sample, which has roughly 40,000 clones, about four fifths seen once. Material: PBMCs, obtained around atezolizumab (anti-PD-L1) treatment. The receptors were sampled from a man between 65 and 85 years old with urothelial cancer.

This clone was found a few times. This chain links TRBV7-9 with TRBJ2-2, with a tentative D call TRBD2 (6 bases). The CDR3 has 16 residues. The germline CDR1 and CDR2 sequences are SEHNR and FQNEAQ (reference sequence). The V end was cut by 5 bases, the J end by 5 bases, with 18 bases between. The CDR3 protein is CASSTWTGRGTGELFF. The CDR3 coding sequence is TGTGCCAGCAGCACCTGGACTGGGCGGGGAACCGGGGAGCTGTTTTTT.

In this sample, this clone turned up a few times. V and J are TRBV5-1 and TRBJ2-7, with 14 bases that match TRBD2. Germline values: CDR1 SGHRS, CDR2 YFSETQ. This CDR3 is 15 amino acids long. The J segment lost 4 bases and the V segment lost 4 bases, leaving 4 bases of the junction unmatched. CDR3 region: CASSGTSGRNYEQYF. The DNA of the CDR3 is TGCGCCAGCAGCGGGACTAGCGGGAGAAATTACGAGCAGTACTTC. Using reference TRBV5-1 and TRBJ2-7 for the parts outside the CDR3, the full variable domain is KAGVTQTPRYLIKTRGQQVTLSCSPISGHRSVSWYQQTPGQGLQFLFEYFSETQRNKGNFPGRFSGRQFSNSRSEMNVSTLELGDSALYLCASSGTSGRNYEQYFGPGTRLTVT.

The gene calls are TRBV6-1 and TRBJ2-1, with TRBD1 matching 9 bases. Germline V lookup: CDR1 MNHNS, CDR2 SASEGT. J gave up 14 bases and V 5 bases, and 13 bases lay outside the gene matches. The CDR3 is 14 residues long. CDR3 region: CASSRDRAAAGEFF. Here the CDR3 DNA reads TGTGCCAGCAGTAGGGACAGGGCGGCCGCGGGCGAGTTCTTC.

This sequence joins TRBV18 and TRBJ2-7; no firm D call. The germline V gene encodes CDR1 KGHSH and CDR2 LQKENI. The CDR3 totals 16 residues. The V end was cut by 3 bases, the J end by 6 bases, with 21 bases between. CDR3 sequence reads: CASSPATPEDVTEQYF. The CDR3 coding sequence is TGTGCCAGCTCACCCGCGACTCCCGAAGACGTCACCGAGCAGTACTTC.

V usage is TRBV30 and J usage is TRBJ1-1; D might be TRBD1 (5 bases). The CDR3 has 13 residues. V lost 2 bases and J 0 bases, leaving 7 bases between the germline ends. The V gene's germline CDR1 is GTSNPN and CDR2 SVGIG (reference sequence). CDR3 region: CAWSQGMNTEAFF. CDR3 bases: TGTGCCTGGAGTCAGGGAATGAACACTGAAGCTTTCTTT.

The sample holds a few counts of this clone. The genes are TRBV30 and TRBJ1-1; 7 bases line up with TRBD1. CDR3 length: 14 amino acids. J lost 6 bases, V lost 1 base, and 8 bases had no gene match. The germline gives CDR1 GTSNPN, CDR2 SVGIG (reference sequence). The DNA for the CDR3 is TGTGCCTGGAGTGAAACAGGGGTGGGTCCTGAAGCTTTCTTT. It is translated as CAWSETGVGPEAFF.

The V gene is TRBV28, the J gene TRBJ2-7; 7 bases are a match to TRBD1. CDR1 and CDR2 (germline): MDHEN, SYDVKM. The CDR3 runs 14 residues. Trimming removed 4 bases from V and 6 bases from J; junction bases left unmatched: 9. Here the CDR3 DNA reads TGTGCCAGCAGTTGGGGACAGACGACAAGCGAGCAGTACTTC. Residues: CASSWGQTTSEQYF.

V is TRBV7-2 and J is TRBJ1-2; 7 bases agree with TRBD1. Germline CDR1 SGHTA, CDR2 FQGNSA. CDR3 length equals 15 residues. V shed 6 bases and J 2 bases; nucleotides not matched to a gene: 9. CDR3: CASRPTSDRNYGYTF. CDR3 in DNA: TGTGCCAGCAGACCCACCTCGGACAGGAACTATGGCTACACCTTC.

The rearrangement joins TRBV2 to TRBJ2-1, with D tentatively TRBD2 (6 bases). The germline CDR1 and CDR2 sequences are SNHLY and FYNNEI. Deletions cut 2 bases from V and 7 bases from J, with 12 bases between. The CDR3 contains 14 residues. In DNA, the CDR3 is TGTGCCAGCAGTGAAATAAGGGGACTTAATGAGCAGTTCTTC. It encodes CASSEIRGLNEQFF.